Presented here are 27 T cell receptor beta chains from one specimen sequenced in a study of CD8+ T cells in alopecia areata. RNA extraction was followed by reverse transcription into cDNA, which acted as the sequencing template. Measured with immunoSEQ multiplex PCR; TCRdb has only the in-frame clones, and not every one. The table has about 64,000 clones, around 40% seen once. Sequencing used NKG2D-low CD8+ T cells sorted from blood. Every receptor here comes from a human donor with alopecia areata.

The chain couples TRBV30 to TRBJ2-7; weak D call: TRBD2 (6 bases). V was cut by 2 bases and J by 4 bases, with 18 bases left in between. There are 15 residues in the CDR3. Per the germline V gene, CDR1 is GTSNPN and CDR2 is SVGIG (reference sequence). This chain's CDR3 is CAWSFPLSGGYEQYF. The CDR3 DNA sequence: TGTGCCTGGAGTTTTCCTCTTTCCGGGGGATACGAGCAGTACTTC.

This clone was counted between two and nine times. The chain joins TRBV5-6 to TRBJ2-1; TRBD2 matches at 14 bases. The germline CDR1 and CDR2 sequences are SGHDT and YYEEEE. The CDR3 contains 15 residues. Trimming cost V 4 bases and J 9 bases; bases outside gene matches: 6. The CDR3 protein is CASSPGLAGVVEQFF. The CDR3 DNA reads TGTGCCAGCAGCCCGGGACTAGCGGGAGTGGTTGAGCAGTTCTTC.

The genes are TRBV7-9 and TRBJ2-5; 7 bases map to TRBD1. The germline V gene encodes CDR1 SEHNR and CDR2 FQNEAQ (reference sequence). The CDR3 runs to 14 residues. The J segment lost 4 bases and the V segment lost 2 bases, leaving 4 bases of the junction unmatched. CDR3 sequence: CASSLQRQGETQYF. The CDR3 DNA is TGTGCCAGCAGCTTACAGAGACAGGGAGAGACCCAGTACTTC. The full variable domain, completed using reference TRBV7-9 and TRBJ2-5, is DTGVSQNPRHKITKRGQNVTFRCDPISEHNRLYWYRQTLGQGPEFLTYFQNEAQLEKSRLLSDRFSAERPKGSFSTLEIQRTEQGDSAMYLCASSLQRQGETQYFGPGTRLLVL.

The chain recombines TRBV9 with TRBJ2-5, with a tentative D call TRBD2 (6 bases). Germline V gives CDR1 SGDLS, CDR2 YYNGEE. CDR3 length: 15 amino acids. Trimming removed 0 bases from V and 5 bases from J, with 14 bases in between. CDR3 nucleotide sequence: TGTGCCAGCAGCGTAGGCAGGAGAGGAGGGGAGACCCAGTACTTC. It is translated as CASSVGRRGGETQYF.

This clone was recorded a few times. The CDR3 region has the DNA TGTGCCAGCAGTGCCCAGTACGAGCAGTACTTC. Its protein product is CASSAQYEQYF. The V and J genes are TRBV7-9 and TRBJ2-7, with D hard to call. Germline CDR1 reads SEHNR; CDR2 reads FQNEAQ (reference sequence). This CDR3 has 11 residues. V was trimmed by 6 bases and J by 4 bases, leaving 7 bases between them. Looking up the rest from reference TRBV7-9 and TRBJ2-7 gives the full variable domain: DTGVSQNPRHKITKRGQNVTFRCDPISEHNRLYWYRQTLGQGPEFLTYFQNEAQLEKSRLLSDRFSAERPKGSFSTLEIQRTEQGDSAMYLCASSAQYEQYFGPGTRLTVT.

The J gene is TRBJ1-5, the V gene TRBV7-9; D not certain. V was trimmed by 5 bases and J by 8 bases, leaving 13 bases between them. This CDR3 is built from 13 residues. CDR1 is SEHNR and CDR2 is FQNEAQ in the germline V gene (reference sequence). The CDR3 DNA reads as TGTGCCAGCAGCCCACCCCCCGGAGAGCCCCAGCATTTT. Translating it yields CASSPPPGEPQHF.

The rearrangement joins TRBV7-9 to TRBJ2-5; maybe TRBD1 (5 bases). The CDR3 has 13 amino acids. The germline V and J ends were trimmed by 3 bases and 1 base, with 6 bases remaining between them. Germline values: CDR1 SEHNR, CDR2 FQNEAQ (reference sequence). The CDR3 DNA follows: TGTGCCAGCAGCTTTCAGGGCCAAGAGACCCAGTACTTC. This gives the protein CASSFQGQETQYF.

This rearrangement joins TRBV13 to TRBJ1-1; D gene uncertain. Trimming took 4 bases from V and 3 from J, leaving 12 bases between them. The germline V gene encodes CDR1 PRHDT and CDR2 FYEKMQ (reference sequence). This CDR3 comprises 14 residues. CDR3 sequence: CASSSNSEYTEAFF. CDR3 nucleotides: TGTGCCAGCAGCTCTAATAGCGAATACACTGAAGCTTTCTTT. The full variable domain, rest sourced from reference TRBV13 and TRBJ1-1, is AAGVIQSPRHLIKEKRETATLKCYPIPRHDTVYWYQQGPGQDPQFLISFYEKMQSDKGSIPDRFSAQQFSDYHSELNMSSLELGDSALYFCASSSNSEYTEAFFGQGTRLTVV.

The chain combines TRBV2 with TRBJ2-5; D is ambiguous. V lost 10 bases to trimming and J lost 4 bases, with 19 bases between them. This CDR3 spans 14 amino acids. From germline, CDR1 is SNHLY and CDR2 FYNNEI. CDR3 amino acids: CATPTGPDGETQYF. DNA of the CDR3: TGTGCCACTCCAACTGGGCCCGACGGAGAGACCCAGTACTTC.

CDR3 DNA sequence: TGTGCCAGCAGCCATTACCTGGGACAGGGGATCCTAAATGAGCAGTTCTTC. It codes for CASSHYLGQGILNEQFF. The J gene is TRBJ2-1, the V gene TRBV14, with TRBD1 matching 10 bases. Germline V gives CDR1 SGHDN, CDR2 FVKESK. V gave up 3 bases and J gave up 7 bases; unmatched junction bases: 12. This CDR3 has 17 amino acids.

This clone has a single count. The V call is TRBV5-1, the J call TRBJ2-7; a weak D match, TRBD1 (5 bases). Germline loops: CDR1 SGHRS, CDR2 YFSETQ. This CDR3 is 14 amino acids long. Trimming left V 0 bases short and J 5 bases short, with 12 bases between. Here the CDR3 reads CASSLGGASHEQYF. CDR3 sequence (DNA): TGCGCCAGCAGCTTGGGGGGCGCTTCCCACGAGCAGTACTTC.

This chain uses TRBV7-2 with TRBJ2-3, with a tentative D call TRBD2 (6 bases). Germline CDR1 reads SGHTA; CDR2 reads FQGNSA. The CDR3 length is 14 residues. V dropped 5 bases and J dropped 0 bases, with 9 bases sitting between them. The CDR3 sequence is CASSRGFSTDTQYF. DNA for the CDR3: TGTGCCAGCAGCCGGGGGTTCAGCACAGATACGCAGTATTTT.

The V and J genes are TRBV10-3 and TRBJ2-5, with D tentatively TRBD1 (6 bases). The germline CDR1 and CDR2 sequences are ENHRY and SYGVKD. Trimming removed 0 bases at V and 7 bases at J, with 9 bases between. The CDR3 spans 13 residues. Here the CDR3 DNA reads TGTGCCATCAGTGAGTCTGGGGGCGGGACCCAGTACTTC. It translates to CAISESGGGTQYF.

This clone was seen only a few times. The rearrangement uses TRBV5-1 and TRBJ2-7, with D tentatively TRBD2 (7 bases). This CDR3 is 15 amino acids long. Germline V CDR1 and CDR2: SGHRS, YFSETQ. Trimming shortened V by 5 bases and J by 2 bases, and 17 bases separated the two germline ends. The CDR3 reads CASRPQGGRTYEQYF. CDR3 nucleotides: TGCGCCAGCAGACCACAGGGAGGGAGGACCTACGAGCAGTACTTC. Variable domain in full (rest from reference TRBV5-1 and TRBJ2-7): KAGVTQTPRYLIKTRGQQVTLSCSPISGHRSVSWYQQTPGQGLQFLFEYFSETQRNKGNFPGRFSGRQFSNSRSEMNVSTLELGDSALYLCASRPQGGRTYEQYFGPGTRLTVT.

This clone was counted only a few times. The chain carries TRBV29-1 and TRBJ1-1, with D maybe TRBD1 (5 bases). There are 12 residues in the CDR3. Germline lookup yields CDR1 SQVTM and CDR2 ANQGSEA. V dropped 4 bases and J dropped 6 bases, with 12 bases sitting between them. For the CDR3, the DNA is TGCAGCGTTGTGGGGGGGATGGCTGAAGCTTTCTTT. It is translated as CSVVGGMAEAFF.

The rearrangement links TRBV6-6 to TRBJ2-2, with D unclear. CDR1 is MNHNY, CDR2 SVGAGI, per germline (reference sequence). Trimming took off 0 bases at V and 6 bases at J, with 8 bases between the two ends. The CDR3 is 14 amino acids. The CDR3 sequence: CASSYSTAAGELFF. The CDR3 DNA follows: TGTGCCAGCAGTTACTCGACGGCAGCCGGGGAGCTGTTTTTT.

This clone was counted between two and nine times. CDR3 sequence reads: CSVEELTGSYNEQFF. CDR3 bases: TGCAGCGTTGAAGAACTGACAGGGTCCTACAATGAGCAGTTCTTC. The rearrangement joins TRBV29-1 to TRBJ2-1; 7 bases align to TRBD1. V dropped 0 bases and J dropped 1; count of bases not matched to a gene: 3. The germline gives CDR1 SQVTM, CDR2 ANQGSEA. This CDR3 has 15 amino acids.

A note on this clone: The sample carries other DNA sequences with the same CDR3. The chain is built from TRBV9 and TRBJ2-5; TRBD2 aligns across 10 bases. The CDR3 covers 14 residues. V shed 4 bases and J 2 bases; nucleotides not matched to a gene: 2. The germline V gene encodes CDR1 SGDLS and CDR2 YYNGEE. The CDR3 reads CASSPSGGQETQYF. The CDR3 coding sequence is TGTGCCAGCAGCCCTAGCGGGGGACAAGAGACCCAGTACTTC. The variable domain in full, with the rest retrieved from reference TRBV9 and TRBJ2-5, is DSGVTQTPKHLITATGQRVTLRCSPRSGDLSVYWYQQSLDQGLQFLIQYYNGEERAKGNILERFSAQQFPDLHSELNLSSLELGDSALYFCASSPSGGQETQYFGPGTRLLVL.

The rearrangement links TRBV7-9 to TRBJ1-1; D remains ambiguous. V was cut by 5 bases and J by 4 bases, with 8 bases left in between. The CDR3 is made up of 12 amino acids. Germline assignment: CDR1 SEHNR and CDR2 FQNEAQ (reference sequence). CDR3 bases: TGTGCCAGCAGCCCTACCGGCACTGAAGCTTTCTTT. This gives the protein CASSPTGTEAFF.

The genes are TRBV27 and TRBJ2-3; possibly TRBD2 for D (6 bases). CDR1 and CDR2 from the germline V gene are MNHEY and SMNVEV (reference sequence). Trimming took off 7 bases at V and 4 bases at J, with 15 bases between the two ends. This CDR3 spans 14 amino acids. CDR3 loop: CASTQTSSPDTQYF. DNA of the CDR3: TGTGCCAGCACCCAGACTAGTTCCCCAGATACGCAGTATTTT.

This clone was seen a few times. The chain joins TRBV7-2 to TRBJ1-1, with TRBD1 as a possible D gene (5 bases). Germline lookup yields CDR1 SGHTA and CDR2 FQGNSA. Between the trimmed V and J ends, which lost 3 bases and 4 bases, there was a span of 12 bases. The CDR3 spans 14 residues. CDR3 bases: TGTGCCAGCAGCTTCGGAGGGGTCATCACTGAAGCTTTCTTT. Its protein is CASSFGGVITEAFF.

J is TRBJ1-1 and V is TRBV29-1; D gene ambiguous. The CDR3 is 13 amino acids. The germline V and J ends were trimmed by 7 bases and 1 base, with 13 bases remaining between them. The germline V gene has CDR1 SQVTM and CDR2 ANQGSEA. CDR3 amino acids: CSGAGLGNTEAFF. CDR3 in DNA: TGCAGCGGGGCGGGGTTGGGGAACACTGAAGCTTTCTTT.

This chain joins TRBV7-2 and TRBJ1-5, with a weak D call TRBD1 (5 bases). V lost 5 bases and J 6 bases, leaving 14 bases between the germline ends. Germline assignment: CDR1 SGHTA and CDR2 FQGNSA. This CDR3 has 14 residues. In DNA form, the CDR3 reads TGTGCCAGCAGCCCGGGGGGGTTCGGTCAGCCCCAGCATTTT. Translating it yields CASSPGGFGQPQHF.

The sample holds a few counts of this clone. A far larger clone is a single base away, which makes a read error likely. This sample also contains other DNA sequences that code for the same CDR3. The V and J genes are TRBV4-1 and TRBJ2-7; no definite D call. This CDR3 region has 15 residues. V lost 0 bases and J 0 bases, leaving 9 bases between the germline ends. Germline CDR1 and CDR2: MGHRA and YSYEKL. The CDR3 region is CASSQERALSYEQYF. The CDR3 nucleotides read TGCGCCAGCAGCCAAGAACGGGCCCTCTCCTACGAGCAGTACTTC.

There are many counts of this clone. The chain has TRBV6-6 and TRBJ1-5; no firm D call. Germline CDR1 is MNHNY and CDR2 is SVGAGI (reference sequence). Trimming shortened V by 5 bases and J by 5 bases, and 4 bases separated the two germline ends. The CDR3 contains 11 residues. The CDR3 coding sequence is TGTGCCAGCAGTCTTGATCAGCCCCAGCATTTT. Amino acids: CASSLDQPQHF.

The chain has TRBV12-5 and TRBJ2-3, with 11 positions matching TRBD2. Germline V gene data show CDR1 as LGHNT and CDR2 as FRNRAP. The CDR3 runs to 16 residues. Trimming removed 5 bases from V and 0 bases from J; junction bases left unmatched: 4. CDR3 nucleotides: TGTGCTAGTGGTCCTAGGACTAGCGGGAGCACAGATACGCAGTATTTT. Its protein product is CASGPRTSGSTDTQYF.

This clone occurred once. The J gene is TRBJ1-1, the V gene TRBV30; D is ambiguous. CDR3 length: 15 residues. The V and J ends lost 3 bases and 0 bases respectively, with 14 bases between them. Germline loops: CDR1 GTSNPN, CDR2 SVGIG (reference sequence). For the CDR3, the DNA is TGTGCCTGGAGAATTGGAGGAGTCATGAACACTGAAGCTTTCTTT. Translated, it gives CAWRIGGVMNTEAFF. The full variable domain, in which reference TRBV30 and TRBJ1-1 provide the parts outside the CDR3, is SQTIHQWPATLVQPVGSPLSLECTVEGTSNPNLYWYRQAAGRGLQLLFYSVGIGQISSEVPQNLSASRPQDRQFILSSKKLLLSDSGFYLCAWRIGGVMNTEAFFGQGTRLTVV.